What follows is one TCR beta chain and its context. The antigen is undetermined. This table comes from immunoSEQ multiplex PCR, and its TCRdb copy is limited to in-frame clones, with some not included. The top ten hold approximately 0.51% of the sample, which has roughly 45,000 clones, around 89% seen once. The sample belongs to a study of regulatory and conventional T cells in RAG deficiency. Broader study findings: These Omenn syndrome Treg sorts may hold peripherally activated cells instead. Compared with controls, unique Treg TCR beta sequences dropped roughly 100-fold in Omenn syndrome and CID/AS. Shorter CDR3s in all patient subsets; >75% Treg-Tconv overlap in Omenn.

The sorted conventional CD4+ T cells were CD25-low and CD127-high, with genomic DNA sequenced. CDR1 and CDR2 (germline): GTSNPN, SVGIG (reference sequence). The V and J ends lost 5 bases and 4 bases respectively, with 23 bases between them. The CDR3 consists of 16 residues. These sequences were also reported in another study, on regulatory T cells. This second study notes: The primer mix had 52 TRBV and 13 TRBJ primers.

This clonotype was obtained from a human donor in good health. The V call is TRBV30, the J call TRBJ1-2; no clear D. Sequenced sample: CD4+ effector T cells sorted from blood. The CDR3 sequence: CAWSGGRCRKAYGYTF. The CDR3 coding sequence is TGTGCCTGGTCGGGCGGGCGTTGTAGAAAGGCCTATGGCTACACCTTC.